Sequencing of this T cell receptor beta chain was carried out in a study of blood T cell repertoires in COVID-19. Germline values: CDR1 SNHLY, CDR2 FYNNEI. This CDR3 region has 15 residues. The V gene lost 1 base and the J gene lost 9 bases, with 19 bases spanning the gap. The method was immunoSEQ multiplex PCR; TCRdb's version includes in-frame clones alone and lacks a portion of them. Of tens of thousands of clones detected, about nine tenths appear once; the ten largest clones hold roughly 4.5%. This sequence originates from a woman aged 80 or over with acute or convalescent COVID-19. The V call is TRBV2, the J call TRBJ2-7; weak D call: TRBD1 (6 bases). The sample taken for sequencing was peripheral blood. CDR3 DNA: TGTGCCAGCAGTGAAGGAGGCCAGGGGTCACTCGGGCAGTACTTC. Encoded protein: CASSEGGQGSLGQYF.